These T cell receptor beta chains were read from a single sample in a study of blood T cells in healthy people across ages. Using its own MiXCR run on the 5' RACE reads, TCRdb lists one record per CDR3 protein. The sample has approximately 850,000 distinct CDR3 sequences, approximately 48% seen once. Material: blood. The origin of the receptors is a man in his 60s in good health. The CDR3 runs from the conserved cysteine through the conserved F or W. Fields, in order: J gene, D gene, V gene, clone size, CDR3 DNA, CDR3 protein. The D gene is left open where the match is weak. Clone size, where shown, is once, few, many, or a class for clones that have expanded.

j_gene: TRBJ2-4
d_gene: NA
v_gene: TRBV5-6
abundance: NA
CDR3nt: TGTGCCAGCAGCCCACTTGGACAGGCCGGGGGCCTAGCCAAAAACATTCAGTACTTC
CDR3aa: CASSPLGQAGGLAKNIQYF

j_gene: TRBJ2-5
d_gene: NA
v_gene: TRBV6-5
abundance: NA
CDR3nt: TGTGCCAGCAGAATGGGAGAGACCCAGTACTTC
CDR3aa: CASRMGETQYF

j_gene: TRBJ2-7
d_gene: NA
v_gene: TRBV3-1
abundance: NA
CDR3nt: TGTGCCAGCGGGCCCAGGAGCTCCTACGAGCAGTACTTC
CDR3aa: CASGPRSSYEQYF

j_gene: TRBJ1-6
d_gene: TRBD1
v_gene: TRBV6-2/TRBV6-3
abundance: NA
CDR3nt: TGTGCCAGCAGATCGAACAGGGGCGGCAATTCACCCCTCCACTTT
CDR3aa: CASRSNRGGNSPLHF

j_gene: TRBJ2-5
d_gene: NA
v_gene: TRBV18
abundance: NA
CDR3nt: TGTGCCAGCTCGGAGGATGCCGCAGGGACCCAGTACTTC
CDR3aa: CASSEDAAGTQYF

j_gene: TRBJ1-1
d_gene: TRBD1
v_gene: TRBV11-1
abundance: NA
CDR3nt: TGTGCCAGCAGCCGCCGGACAGGGGGCCAGGGAGGCACTGAAGCTTTCTTT
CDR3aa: CASSRRTGGQGGTEAFF

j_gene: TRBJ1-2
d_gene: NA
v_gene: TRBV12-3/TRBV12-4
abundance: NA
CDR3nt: TGTGCCAGCAGTCCTGACAGTTCCTATGGCTACACCTTC
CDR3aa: CASSPDSSYGYTF

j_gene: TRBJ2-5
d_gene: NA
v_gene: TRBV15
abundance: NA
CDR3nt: TGTGCCACCAGCAGAGACACGGGGGACCAAGAGACCCAGTACTTC
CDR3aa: CATSRDTGDQETQYF

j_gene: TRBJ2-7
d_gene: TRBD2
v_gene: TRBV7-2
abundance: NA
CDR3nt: TGTGCCAGCAGCTTATATGGGGGGGGCTACGAGCAGTACTTC
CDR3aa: CASSLYGGGYEQYF

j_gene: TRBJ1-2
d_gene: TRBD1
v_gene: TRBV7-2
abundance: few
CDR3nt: TGTGCCAGCAGCTTGACAGGGGTAGGGTATGGCTACACCTTC
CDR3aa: CASSLTGVGYGYTF

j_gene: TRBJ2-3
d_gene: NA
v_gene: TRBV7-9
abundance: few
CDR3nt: TGTGCCAGCACCCCCAGGGATACGCAGTATTTT
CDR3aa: CASTPRDTQYF

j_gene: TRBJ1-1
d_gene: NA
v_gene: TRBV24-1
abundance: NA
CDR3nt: TGTGCCACCCCTAACAGGGCGGTGAACACTGAAGCTTTCTTT
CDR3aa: CATPNRAVNTEAFF

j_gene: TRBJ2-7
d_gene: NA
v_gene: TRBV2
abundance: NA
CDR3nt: TGTGCCAGTTCCAGACGGGGTTCCTCCTACGAGCAGTACTTC
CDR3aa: CASSRRGSSYEQYF

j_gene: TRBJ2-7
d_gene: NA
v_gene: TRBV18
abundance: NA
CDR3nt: TGTGCCAGCTCACCACTCGTGGACGGATCCTACGAGCAGTACTTC
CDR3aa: CASSPLVDGSYEQYF

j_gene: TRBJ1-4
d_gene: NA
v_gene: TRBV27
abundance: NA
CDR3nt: TGTGCCAGCAGTTTATGGGGAGCAACTAATGAAAAACTGTTTTTT
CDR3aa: CASSLWGATNEKLFF

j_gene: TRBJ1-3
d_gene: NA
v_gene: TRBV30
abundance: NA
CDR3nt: TGTGCCTGGAGCCCAGGGACTGGAAACACCATATATTTT
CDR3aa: CAWSPGTGNTIYF

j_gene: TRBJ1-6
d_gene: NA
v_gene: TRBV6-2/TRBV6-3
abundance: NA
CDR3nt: TGTGCCAGCAGTTACGGGACGCGATATAATTCACCCCTCCACTTT
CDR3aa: CASSYGTRYNSPLHF

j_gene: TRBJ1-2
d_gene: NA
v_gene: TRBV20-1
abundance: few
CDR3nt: TGCAGTGCTACCGAAAACCGTGGTCCGTATGGCTACACCTTC
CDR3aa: CSATENRGPYGYTF

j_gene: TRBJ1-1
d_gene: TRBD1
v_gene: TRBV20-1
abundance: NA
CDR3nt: TGCAGTGCTACCACAGGGGCCGTTTCGACTGAAGCTTTCTTT
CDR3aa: CSATTGAVSTEAFF

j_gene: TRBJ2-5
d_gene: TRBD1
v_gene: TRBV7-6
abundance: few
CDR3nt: TGTGCCAGCAGCCTAGGAACAGGGGTAGGAGAGACCCAGTACTTC
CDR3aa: CASSLGTGVGETQYF

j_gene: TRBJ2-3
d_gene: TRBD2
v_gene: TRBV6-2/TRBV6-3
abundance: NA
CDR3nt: TGTGCCAGCAGGCTAGCGGGGAGAGGCACGCAGTATTTT
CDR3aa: CASRLAGRGTQYF

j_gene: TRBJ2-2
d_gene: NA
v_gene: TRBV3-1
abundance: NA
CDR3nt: TGTGCCAGCAGCAGGGTTAGGGAACCGAACACCGGGGAGCTGTTTTTT
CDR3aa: CASSRVREPNTGELFF

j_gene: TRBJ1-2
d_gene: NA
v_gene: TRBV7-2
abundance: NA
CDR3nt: TGTGCCAGCAGCTTAGGTGCAGGGGCTGGCTACACCTTC
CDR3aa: CASSLGAGAGYTF

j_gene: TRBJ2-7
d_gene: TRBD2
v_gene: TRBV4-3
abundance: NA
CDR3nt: TGCGCCAGCAGCCAAAGCGGGGGGAGCTCCTACGAGCAGTACTTC
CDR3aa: CASSQSGGSSYEQYF

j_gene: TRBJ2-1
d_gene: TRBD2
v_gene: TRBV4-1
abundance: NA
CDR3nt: TGCGCCAGCAGCCAAGAAGTGGCTAGCGGGGGGGCCAATGAGCAGTTCTTC
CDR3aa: CASSQEVASGGANEQFF

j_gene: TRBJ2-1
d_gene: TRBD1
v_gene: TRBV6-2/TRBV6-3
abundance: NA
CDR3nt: TGTGCCAGCAGCAGGACAGGGGGCGCGGACGAGCAGTTCTTC
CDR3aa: CASSRTGGADEQFF

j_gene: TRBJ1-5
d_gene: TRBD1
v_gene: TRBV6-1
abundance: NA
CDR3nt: TGTGCCAGCAGCGACGCAGGGGGCGCGAGGGATAGGAGCAATCAGCCCCAGCATTTT
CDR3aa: CASSDAGGARDRSNQPQHF

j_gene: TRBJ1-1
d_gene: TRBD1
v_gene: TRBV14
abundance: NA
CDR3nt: TGTGCCAGCAGCAAAAACGACAGGGGGGCTTTCTTT
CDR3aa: CASSKNDRGAFF

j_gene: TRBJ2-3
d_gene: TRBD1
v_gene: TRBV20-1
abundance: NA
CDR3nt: TGCAGTGGGACAGGGGGTGAGCCGCAGACAGATACGCAGTATTTT
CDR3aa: CSGTGGEPQTDTQYF

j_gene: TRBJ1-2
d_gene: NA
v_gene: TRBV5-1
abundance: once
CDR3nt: TGCGCCAGCAGCTTGGAAGCGGACTCTAACTATGGCTACACCTTC
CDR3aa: CASSLEADSNYGYTF

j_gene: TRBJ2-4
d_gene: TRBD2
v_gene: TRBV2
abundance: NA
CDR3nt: TGTGCCAGCAGTGAACATAGCGGGAGCAACATTCAGTACTTC
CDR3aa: CASSEHSGSNIQYF

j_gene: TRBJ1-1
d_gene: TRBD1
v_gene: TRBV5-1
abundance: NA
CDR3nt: TGCGCCAGCAGCTCCGGGACAGGTCCGCTCAACACTGAAGCTTTCTTT
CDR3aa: CASSSGTGPLNTEAFF

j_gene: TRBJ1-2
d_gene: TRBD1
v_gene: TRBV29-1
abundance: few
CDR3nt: TGCAGCGTTGACTCGGGACAGGGTCTCCGGAACGGCTACACCTTC
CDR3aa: CSVDSGQGLRNGYTF